This TCR beta chain stems from a study of Tregs in tolerant kidney transplant recipients (dated by TCRdb to about 2019). Regarding the study in general: Before combined kidney and bone marrow transplantation, this study identified donor-specific regulatory T cells using TCRbeta sequencing and then followed those same cells after transplant. In a few healthy controls, several methods of expanding Tregs specific for an allogeneic donor were compared by TCRbeta repertoire sequencing. Findings and caveats that apply to the study as a whole: Expanding Tregs with activated donor B cells appeared to identify the most biologically relevant and donor-specific TCRbeta repertoire. Because the study included only a small number of patients, the results must be confirmed in larger populations and under other immunosuppression protocols. Biological reproducibility was not examined directly, but technical replication error appeared to be minimal.

Inclusive of the bounding cysteine and phenylalanine, the CDR3 is 13 residues long. Of all the DNA, just the CDR3 is kept, 39 bases in frame from base 1. The germline V gene supplies CDR1 SGDLS and CDR2 YYNGEE. Here V drops 4 bases and J drops 8 bases, and the junction holds 4 bases not matched to any gene. Thawed PBMCs were FACS-sorted into unstimulated Tregs (CD4+CD25+CD127-), CD4+ non-Tregs (CD4+CD25-), CD4 cells and CD8 cells. Blood from healthy controls was obtained either as purchased buffy coats or from healthy volunteers. Healthy control blood was processed to PBMCs by Ficoll density gradient and cryopreserved, and patient PBMCs were collected before and after transplant. For TCRbeta CDR3 sequencing, genomic DNA from the sorted cells was extracted using the QIAGEN DNeasy Blood and Tissue Kit. Through immunoSEQ, high-throughput TCRbeta CDR3 sequencing was done commercially, including PCR amplification with internal controls and bias correction. The original pipeline was this. Unique productive TCRbeta sequences were defined by CDR3 nucleotide sequence when primers matched and otherwise by CDR3 amino acid sequence together with Vbeta and Jbeta genes. To correct sorting error, sequences shared between sorted populations at a frequency ratio of 2:1 or less were removed; the rest were assigned to the higher population. A sequence was defined as donor-reactive if the sequence was expanded at least 5-fold in CFSE-low cells compared with unstimulated cells and had a frequency of at least 0.01% in CFSE-low cells. Repertoire divergence was quantified by Jensen-Shannon divergence calculated from the top 100 TCRbeta sequences ranked by frequency. For samples with multiple sequencing runs, sorting error was corrected separately for each run before the runs were pooled. The source is immuneACCESS, and TCRdb retained only in-frame sequences with V and J called. Part of the clones is not carried over; for the studies checked, unresolved V genes explain less than half of this, and the remainder is unexplained. V and J calls and clone size are as listed in that table; D and trimming were resolved from the DNA. This sample holds 240,000 or so clones; roughly four fifths were observed only once. Clones ranked in the top ten supply about 0.64% of the sample.

Turning to this clone: Its antigen has not been determined. It has no much larger one-base neighbor in the sample; base qualities were not kept.

The chain couples TRBV9 to TRBJ1-2; 11 bases in the middle match TRBD1. Material for sequencing was CD4+ T cells from blood. The sequence derives from a human donor in good health. The CDR3 region has the sequence CASSPDRGLGYTF. The nucleotide sequence is given as TGTGCCAGCAGCCCGGACAGGGGGCTGGGCTACACCTTC.